Detailed here is one TCR beta chain. What it binds is not known. The timepoints at which blood was sampled were baseline, cycle 4 day 1, and cycle 7 day 1. The data were taken from a study of OX40 agonist ivuxolimab in advanced cancers. Study as a whole: Dose-escalation cases comprised hepatocellular carcinoma, melanoma, renal cell or head and neck cancer. Broader study findings: Average numbers of expanded clones were greater in CD8+ T cells than in CD4+.

Germline lookup yields CDR1 SGHAT and CDR2 FQNNGV. The CDR3 spans 14 residues. The V gene end was trimmed by 6 bases and the J gene end by 5 bases; junction bases not matched to a gene: 8. The table came from immunoSEQ multiplex PCR; TCRdb's copy has only in-frame clones and leaves some out. Among tens of thousands of clones, around 86% were seen once, and the ten largest hold about 1.9%. The sample in question was CD4+ or CD8+ T cells sorted from blood, obtained in a trial of the OX40 agonist ivuxolimab. This clonotype was obtained from an adult with an advanced solid tumor such as melanoma, head and neck, liver or kidney cancer. The chain recombines TRBV11-2 with TRBJ2-5; 8 bases fit TRBD2. CDR3 sequence reads: CASRRAGAVETQYF. The CDR3 DNA follows: TGTGCCAGCAGACGAGCGGGAGCGGTGGAGACCCAGTACTTC.